This TCR beta chain was found in a study of T cells in Graves' hyperthyroidism and ophthalmopathy. The study, taken as a whole, reports: Blood also showed most of the thyroid clonotypes that were expanded above 0.001.

Germline V lookup: CDR1 SGHRS, CDR2 YFSETQ. CDR3 length: 16 residues. The J segment lost 10 bases and the V segment lost 4 bases, leaving 13 bases of the junction unmatched. Diagnostic assessment was based on clinical symptoms, serum thyroxine and TRAb, thyroid ultrasound and orbital computed tomography. Comment on this clonotype: Antigen specificity is unknown.

Template material for amplifying TCR beta CDR3 regions consisted of RNA transcripts. With the HTBI primer set, the TCR CDR3 went through a first round of RT-PCR. A single record per CDR3 protein comes from TCRdb applying MiXCR to the multiplex PCR reads. The sample holds approximately 870,000 distinct CDR3 sequences, more than 30% seen once. The sample was blood. The sequence was obtained from a man younger than 30 with Graves' hyperthyroidism. The genes are TRBV5-1 and TRBJ2-1; TRBD2 matches at 11 bases. The DNA of the CDR3 is TGCGCCAGCAGCCCGAGGACTAGCGGGCCAAACTACGAGCAGTTCTTC. It is translated as CASSPRTSGPNYEQFF.